These 14 T cell receptor beta chains were sequenced from one sample in a study of type 1 regulatory T cells. MiXCR, run by TCRdb on the reads, gives a single entry per CDR3 protein. Here the sample spans 65,000 to 80,000 distinct CDR3 sequences, roughly 20% being singletons. Study observations and caveats: Compared with non-type 1 regulatory T cells, type 1 regulatory T cells showed a more restricted TCR repertoire.

No antigens are known for them. Sequencing input: cultured type 1 regulatory T (Tr1) cells, either the whole culture or a sorted fraction (not recorded which). These receptor sequences come from a human donor in good health.

The table lists this clonotype with a few counts. V is TRBV5-1 and J is TRBJ2-5; unclear D gene. Between the trimmed V and J ends, which lost 4 bases and 2 bases, there was a span of 12 bases. The V gene's germline CDR1 is SGHRS and CDR2 YFSETQ. This CDR3 spans 14 amino acids. CDR3 in DNA: TGCGCCAGCAGCCCGGTTTCGTTTCAAGAGACCCAGTACTTC. It specifies CASSPVSFQETQYF.

This clonotype appeared a few times. The chain joins TRBV12-3 or TRBV12-4 to TRBJ2-3; perhaps TRBD2 as D (5 bases). There are 14 residues in the CDR3. V was shortened by 3 bases and J by 3 bases, with 10 bases between the two germline ends. The CDR3 here is CASSLMVATDTQYF. DNA for the CDR3: TGTGCCAGCAGTTTGATGGTAGCGACAGATACGCAGTATTTT.

In this sample, this clonotype turned up many times. The chain employs TRBV6-2 or TRBV6-3 and TRBJ1-5; D is unresolved. Trimming pared 0 bases from V and 6 bases from J, leaving 6 bases between. This CDR3 comprises 13 residues. CDR1 and CDR2 from the germline V gene are MNHEY and SVGEGT. The CDR3 nucleotides are TGTGCCAGCAGTTACTCATATGGTCAGCCCCAGCATTTT. This translates into CASSYSYGQPQHF.

This clonotype was seen more than once but under ten times. The V call is TRBV18, the J call TRBJ2-2, with D possibly being TRBD2 (6 bases). Germline assignment: CDR1 KGHSH and CDR2 LQKENI. V shed 11 bases and J shed 7 bases, with 11 bases lying between them. This CDR3 is 11 amino acids long. CDR3 in amino acids: CAGGTSGELFF. CDR3 nucleotides: TGTGCCGGCGGGACGAGCGGGGAGCTGTTTTTT.

This clonotype has at least ten counts. The chain's CDR3 is CASSYRDSTDTQYF. The CDR3 nucleotides are TGTGCCAGCAGCTACAGGGATAGCACAGATACGCAGTATTTT. The chain carries TRBV7-2 and TRBJ2-3, with D tentatively TRBD1 (6 bases). Trimming left V 4 bases short and J 0 bases short, with 8 bases between. This CDR3 comprises 14 residues. The germline V gene has CDR1 SGHTA and CDR2 FQGNSA.

This clonotype was detected a few times. The chain combines TRBV12-3 or TRBV12-4 with TRBJ2-5, with no clear D. The V gene lost 5 bases and the J gene lost 1 base, with 11 bases spanning the gap. This CDR3 comprises 14 residues. The CDR3 here is CASSPTTGQETQYF. CDR3 nucleotides: TGTGCCAGCAGTCCCACGACTGGCCAAGAGACCCAGTACTTC.

The CDR3 region is CSAPRLAGGGDTQYF. CDR3 DNA: TGCAGTGCCCCCAGGCTAGCGGGAGGAGGGGATACGCAGTATTTT. The chain recombines TRBV20-1 with TRBJ2-3, with 11 nucleotides matching TRBD2. This CDR3 contains 15 residues. V was clipped by 6 bases and J by 6 bases; unmatched bases: 11. CDR1 is DFQATT and CDR2 is SNEGSKA in the germline V gene (reference sequence).

This clonotype was found many times. The V call is TRBV20-1, the J call TRBJ2-2; 9 positions agree with TRBD2. CDR3 size: 15 residues. The germline gives CDR1 DFQATT, CDR2 SNEGSKA (reference sequence). V lost 6 bases, J lost 5 bases, and 10 bases stayed unmatched. CDR3 loop: CSAEGTSKGTGELFF. For the CDR3, the DNA is TGCAGTGCAGAGGGGACTAGCAAGGGGACCGGGGAGCTGTTTTTT.

The chain carries TRBV5-1 and TRBJ2-2; D may correspond to TRBD1 or TRBD2 (5 bases each). Per germline, CDR1 SGHRS and CDR2 YFSETQ. Trimming removed 4 bases at V and 4 bases at J, with 14 bases between. The CDR3 is made up of 15 amino acids. CDR3 region: CASSLGSGGTGELFF. In DNA, the CDR3 is TGCGCCAGCAGCCTCGGTTCTGGGGGCACCGGGGAGCTGTTTTTT. Full variable domain (missing parts from reference TRBV5-1 and TRBJ2-2): KAGVTQTPRYLIKTRGQQVTLSCSPISGHRSVSWYQQTPGQGLQFLFEYFSETQRNKGNFPGRFSGRQFSNSRSEMNVSTLELGDSALYLCASSLGSGGTGELFFGEGSRLTVL.

The rearrangement joins TRBV7-9 to TRBJ2-7; 11 nucleotides agree with TRBD2. Trimming cost V 8 bases and J 7 bases; bases outside gene matches: 7. Germline values: CDR1 SEHNR, CDR2 FQNEAQ (reference sequence). This CDR3 has 13 amino acids. CDR3 amino acids: CASVLAGVEEQYF. The CDR3 DNA sequence: TGTGCCAGCGTACTAGCGGGAGTGGAAGAGCAGTACTTC.

This clonotype was observed a few times. This chain links TRBV7-3 with TRBJ2-5; D unresolved. This CDR3 is 13 amino acids long. V was shortened by 2 bases and J by 5 bases, with 9 bases between the two germline ends. CDR1 is SGHTA, CDR2 FQGTGA, per germline. Written as DNA, the CDR3 is TGTGCCAGCAGCTTATCAGTTCGGGAGACCCAGTACTTC. It is translated as CASSLSVRETQYF.

The table lists this clonotype with a few counts. This chain uses TRBV6-2 or TRBV6-3 with TRBJ2-1, with TRBD2 identical over 8 bases. This CDR3 is 16 amino acids long. Germline trimming cut 6 bases from V and 4 bases from J; bases unmatched to any gene: 11. Germline lookup yields CDR1 MNHEY and CDR2 SVGEGT. CDR3 amino acids: CASRGYSGIPYNEQFF. The DNA for the CDR3 is TGTGCCAGCAGAGGGTATAGCGGGATTCCGTACAATGAGCAGTTCTTC.

This clonotype has more than one count but fewer than ten. The chain recombines TRBV20-1 with TRBJ2-3; TRBD2 matches at 7 bases. Germline assignment: CDR1 DFQATT and CDR2 SNEGSKA (reference sequence). Unmatched junction bases numbered 13, after V lost 4 bases and J lost 6 bases. This CDR3 is built from 15 residues. The CDR3 nucleotides read TGCAGTGCTACTGGATCCCGGGCGGGAGAGGATACGCAGTATTTT. This sequence encodes CSATGSRAGEDTQYF.

The chain couples TRBV18 to TRBJ1-5, with D uncertain. The CDR3 contains 12 residues. V lost 6 bases and J 7 bases, leaving 10 bases between the germline ends. Germline V lookup: CDR1 KGHSH, CDR2 LQKENI. Here the CDR3 DNA reads TGTGCCAGCTCGGCACCTGGGCAGCCCCAGCATTTT. Its protein is CASSAPGQPQHF.